Here is one T cell receptor beta chain with its context. Antigen: not known. With the ViraFEST assay, the study expanded antigen-specific CD4+ T cells using viral peptide pools, then sequenced them. When less than 11 days of culture had elapsed, CD4+ T cells were isolated. This sample is part of a study of vaccination effects on CD4 cells after COVID-19. On the study more broadly: The cohort was immunized with two doses of either the BNT162b2 or mRNA-1273 vaccine.

Findings of the study overall: Marked clonal contraction of infection- and vaccine-induced clones was seen late after vaccination.

The protocol was immunoSEQ multiplex PCR, while the TCRdb copy is restricted to in-frame clones and leaves out a portion. The repertoire holds about 22,000 clones, with around 66% as singletons. Germline V CDR1 and CDR2: SGHRS, YFSETQ. V was clipped by 4 bases and J by 7 bases; unmatched bases: 16. The CDR3 loop spans 16 amino acids. The gene calls are TRBV5-1 and TRBJ1-2; 7 bases are shared with TRBD1. This TCR was sampled from a human donor who received a COVID-19 vaccine. Sequenced here: CD4+ T cells from PBMCs cultured with HCoV-229E spike peptides, sampled before COVID-19 vaccination. The CDR3 sequence is CASSVTTGESERGYTF. The CDR3 region has the DNA TGCGCCAGCAGCGTGACCACAGGGGAAAGTGAGCGTGGCTACACCTTC.